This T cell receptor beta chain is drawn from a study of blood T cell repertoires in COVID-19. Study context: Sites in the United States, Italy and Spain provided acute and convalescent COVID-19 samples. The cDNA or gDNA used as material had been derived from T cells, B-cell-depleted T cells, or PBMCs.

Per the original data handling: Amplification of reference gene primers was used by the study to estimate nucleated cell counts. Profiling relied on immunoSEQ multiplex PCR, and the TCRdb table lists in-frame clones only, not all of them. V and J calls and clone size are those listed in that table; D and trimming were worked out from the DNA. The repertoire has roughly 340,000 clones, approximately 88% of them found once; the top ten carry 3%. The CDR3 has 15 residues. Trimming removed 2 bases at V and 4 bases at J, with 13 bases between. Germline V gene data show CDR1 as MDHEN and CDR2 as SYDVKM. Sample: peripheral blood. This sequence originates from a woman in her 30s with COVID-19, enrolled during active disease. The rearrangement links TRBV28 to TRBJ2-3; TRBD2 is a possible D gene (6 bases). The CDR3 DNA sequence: TGTGCCAGCAGTTTACCGACGGGGGTGGCAGATACGCAGTATTTT. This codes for CASSLPTGVADTQYF.